The TCR beta chain under discussion was sequenced for a study of cytomegalovirus exposure and HLA in healthy donors. 60 Vbeta and 13 Jbeta primers were used in PCR. Produced via immunoSEQ multiplex PCR; TCRdb's table is partial and in-frame only. The sample contains tens of thousands of clones, about 67% of which appear only once. The length of the CDR3 is 14 residues. CDR1 and CDR2 (germline): SGHTA, FQGNSA. The J segment lost 3 bases and the V segment lost 4 bases, leaving 4 bases of the junction unmatched. The sequenced sample consisted of PBMCs. The gene calls are TRBV7-2 and TRBJ2-3, with 7 bases matching TRBD1. This sequence was found in a man aged 30 to 39 in good health and CMV-seronegative. Written as DNA, the CDR3 is TGTGCCAGCAGCTCTAGACAGGGTACAGATACGCAGTATTTT. Amino acids: CASSSRQGTDTQYF.